This T cell receptor beta chain originates from a study of cytomegalovirus exposure and HLA in healthy donors. Study findings and constraints: High specificity and sensitivity for cytomegalovirus status were reported for the classifier.

Clones were sequenced by immunoSEQ multiplex PCR, and TCRdb holds only the in-frame ones, with some missing. The sample holds over 110,000 clones; approximately 87% are singletons and the top ten take just under 3%. As to this clone: Its antigen is not identified.

Looked up from germline, CDR1 is LNHDA and CDR2 is SQIVND (reference sequence). After removal of 0 bases from V and 9 bases from J, the junction contained 9 bases not matched to a gene. This CDR3 contains 16 residues. This chain joins TRBV19 and TRBJ2-1; TRBD2 matches at 9 bases. Sequenced: PBMCs. The sequence came from a man between 18 and 35 years old in good health and CMV-seronegative. This CDR3 is CASSIEGLAGFSEQFF. Here the CDR3 DNA reads TGTGCCAGTAGTATAGAGGGGCTAGCGGGATTCAGTGAGCAGTTCTTC. Full variable domain (remainder filled in from reference TRBV19 and TRBJ2-1): DGGITQSPKYLFRKEGQNVTLSCEQNLNHDAMYWYRQDPGQGLRLIYYSQIVNDFQKGDIAEGYSVSREKKESFPLTVTSAQKNPTAFYLCASSIEGLAGFSEQFFGPGTRLTVL.